Ten or more counts support the clone carrying this TCR beta chain. This sample stems from a study of regulatory T cells in long-lasting Graves disease. Time point described: persistent/refractory GD, antithyroid drugs over 5 years with positive TRAb. TCR sequences were obtained from RNA taken from PBMCs. Assembly of TCR beta libraries relied on iRepertoire HTBI primers together with Arm-PCR of CDR3 regions. Via MiXCR, TCRdb re-called the multiplex PCR reads, giving one row per CDR3 protein. The sample contains about 340,000 distinct CDR3 sequences, around 19% of which appear only once. The CDR3 is 15 residues long. V trimming: 1 base; J trimming: 6 bases; junction bases outside the gene matches: 6. Germline V CDR1 and CDR2: SGHVS, FNYEAQ.

Sequencing was performed on peripheral blood mononuclear cells (PBMCs), taken when the disease was refractory, from a patient treated with antithyroid drugs. The sequence was obtained from a female donor with Graves disease. The chain has TRBV7-6 and TRBJ1-5, with 7 bases matching TRBD1. This CDR3 reads CASSLGTGYRQPQHF. The CDR3 DNA sequence: TGTGCCAGCAGCTTAGGGACAGGTTATCGTCAGCCCCAGCATTTT. Filled out from reference TRBV7-6 and TRBJ1-5, the complete variable domain reads GAGVSQSPRYKVTKRGQDVALRCDPISGHVSLYWYRQALGQGPEFLTYFNYEAQQDKSGLPNDRFSAERPEGSISTLTIQRTEQRDSAMYRCASSLGTGYRQPQHFGDGTRLSIL.